The present T cell receptor beta chain was sequenced within a study of cytomegalovirus exposure and HLA in healthy donors. Study-level background: From donors who were HLA-typed, an early data release held 70 million to 90 million unique TCRs.

Study-wide results and caveats: Investigators reported approximately 150 TCR beta chains as tied to cytomegalovirus. An analysis was carried out at a later point. It showed that HLA-associated TCR beta chains were more clonally expanded than equally common non-associated chains. Testing in vitro showed a few CMV-associated chains specific for CMV antigens.

Losses at the gene ends were 0 bases for V and 3 bases for J; bases not matched to a gene: 0. The V gene's germline CDR1 is SGHDT and CDR2 YYEEEE. The CDR3 extends over 16 amino acids. About this clone: Its antigen is not identified.

The study ran its PCR with 60 Vbeta and 13 Jbeta primers. Produced via immunoSEQ multiplex PCR; TCRdb's table is partial and in-frame only. The sample has approximately 140,000 clones; roughly four fifths are singletons. The chain combines TRBV5-6 with TRBJ2-3; 14 bases align to TRBD2. Sequenced sample: PBMCs. The source of this sequence is a girl aged 2 to 10 in good health and CMV-seronegative. CDR3 residues: CASSLGTSGGTDTQYF. CDR3 nucleotides: TGTGCCAGCAGCTTGGGGACTAGCGGGGGGACAGATACGCAGTATTTT.